The 2 T cell receptor beta chains presented below share a single source sample, sequenced in a study of cytomegalovirus exposure and HLA in healthy donors. The PCR had 60 Vbeta and 13 Jbeta primers. Measured with immunoSEQ multiplex PCR; TCRdb has only the in-frame clones, and not every one. Here the sample spans about 110,000 clones, approximately 80% being singletons. Sequencing used PBMCs. These TCRs come from a man younger than 40 in good health and CMV-seronegative.

In regard to this clone: The identical CDR3 is also encoded by other nucleotide sequences in the sample. The V and J genes are TRBV4-3 and TRBJ1-2, with 9 bases identical to TRBD1. There are 16 residues in the CDR3. V shed 1 base, J shed 2 bases, and the junction held 5 bases outside the gene matches. Germline V gene data show CDR1 as LGHNA and CDR2 as YSLEER. The CDR3 bases are TGCGCCAGCAGCCAAGCCGGGACAGGGTACAACTATGGCTACACCTTC. This translates into CASSQAGTGYNYGYTF.

V gene TRBV5-4 combines with J gene TRBJ2-7, with D maybe TRBD1 (6 bases). The V gene lost 3 bases and the J gene lost 1 base, with 11 bases spanning the gap. The V gene's germline CDR1 is SGHNT and CDR2 YYREEE (reference sequence). This CDR3 spans 14 amino acids. CDR3 sequence (DNA): TGTGCCAGCAGCTCGCACAGGGTGTCCTACGAGCAGTACTTC. This encodes CASSSHRVSYEQYF. The variable domain in full, completed from reference TRBV5-4 and TRBJ2-7, reads ETGVTQSPTHLIKTRGQQVTLRCSSQSGHNTVSWYQQALGQGPQFIFQYYREEENGRGNFPPRFSGLQFPNYSSELNVNALELDDSALYLCASSSHRVSYEQYFGPGTRLTVT.